A selection of T cell receptor beta chains follows, all from one sample in a study of shared clonotypes between healthy human individuals. Some clones are missing from TCRdb's copy, which holds only in-frame ones; the method was immunoSEQ multiplex PCR. Of about 1 million clones detected, about 74% appear once; the ten largest clones hold about 1.5%. What was sequenced was memory CD4+ T cells sorted from blood. Receptor source: a young man in good health. The conserved cysteine and the conserved F or W are not part of the CDR3 here. The D gene is left open where the match is weak. Clone size is given for some rows only: seen once, a few or many times, or a class if the clone is expanded.

d_gene: .; v_gene: TRBV5-1; abundance: .; j_gene: TRBJ1-2; CDR3aa: ASSQDSYGYT
d_gene: .; v_gene: TRBV5-1; abundance: .; j_gene: TRBJ1-5; CDR3aa: ASSWGGDSNQPQH
d_gene: TRBD1; v_gene: TRBV6-5; abundance: many; j_gene: TRBJ1-6; CDR3aa: ASRPPGGNSPLH
d_gene: TRBD2; v_gene: TRBV4-1; abundance: few; j_gene: TRBJ2-3; CDR3aa: ASSQVGRERTDTQY
d_gene: .; v_gene: TRBV4-1; abundance: .; j_gene: TRBJ1-5; CDR3aa: ASSPHMEVLNQPQH
d_gene: .; v_gene: TRBV30; abundance: .; j_gene: TRBJ1-5; CDR3aa: AWGDKQPQH
d_gene: .; v_gene: TRBV19; abundance: .; j_gene: TRBJ1-1; CDR3aa: ASSINVLRGRDTEAF
d_gene: .; v_gene: TRBV5-1; abundance: .; j_gene: TRBJ1-6; CDR3aa: ASSLGQNRDWNSPLH
d_gene: .; v_gene: TRBV4-2; abundance: .; j_gene: TRBJ2-1; CDR3aa: ASSPLSSYNEQF
d_gene: TRBD1; v_gene: TRBV6-5; abundance: .; j_gene: TRBJ2-7; CDR3aa: ASRGGQGAYEQY
d_gene: .; v_gene: TRBV5-1; abundance: few; j_gene: TRBJ1-5; CDR3aa: ASSLGPGGNQPQH
d_gene: TRBD1; v_gene: TRBV4-2; abundance: .; j_gene: TRBJ1-2; CDR3aa: ASSQDAQGAQGYT
d_gene: .; v_gene: TRBV20-1; abundance: .; j_gene: TRBJ2-5; CDR3aa: SATAGETQY
d_gene: .; v_gene: TRBV2; abundance: .; j_gene: TRBJ1-5; CDR3aa: ASSEVYSNQPQH
d_gene: TRBD2; v_gene: TRBV10-2; abundance: .; j_gene: TRBJ2-7; CDR3aa: ASSDPGLGEYEQY
d_gene: .; v_gene: TRBV6-1; abundance: .; j_gene: TRBJ1-2; CDR3aa: ASRPPQFGYT
d_gene: .; v_gene: TRBV25-1; abundance: .; j_gene: TRBJ1-2; CDR3aa: ASSKLGGYT
d_gene: TRBD1; v_gene: TRBV5-1; abundance: .; j_gene: TRBJ1-1; CDR3aa: ASSWDRGITEAF
d_gene: .; v_gene: TRBV2; abundance: .; j_gene: TRBJ1-2; CDR3aa: ASTREFYGYT
d_gene: TRBD1; v_gene: TRBV6-1; abundance: few; j_gene: TRBJ1-2; CDR3aa: ASSEVLTGGRYGYT
d_gene: .; v_gene: TRBV28; abundance: .; j_gene: TRBJ2-5; CDR3aa: ASSLTGTQETQY
d_gene: TRBD1; v_gene: TRBV19; abundance: .; j_gene: TRBJ2-6; CDR3aa: ASSIDSRQGASGANVLT
d_gene: .; v_gene: TRBV29-1; abundance: .; j_gene: TRBJ2-5; CDR3aa: STRQAVETQY
d_gene: TRBD1; v_gene: TRBV28; abundance: few; j_gene: TRBJ1-1; CDR3aa: ASSPPRDREAF
d_gene: .; v_gene: TRBV5-1; abundance: once; j_gene: TRBJ1-2; CDR3aa: ASSLSGNYGYT
d_gene: TRBD1; v_gene: TRBV14; abundance: .; j_gene: TRBJ1-1; CDR3aa: ASSQKTGGSAEAF
d_gene: .; v_gene: TRBV4-1; abundance: .; j_gene: TRBJ1-3; CDR3aa: ASSQSPRQNTPGNTIY
d_gene: .; v_gene: TRBV6-1; abundance: .; j_gene: TRBJ1-5; CDR3aa: ASSAQGGNQPQH
d_gene: .; v_gene: TRBV6-1; abundance: .; j_gene: TRBJ1-5; CDR3aa: ASIRTLNQPQH
d_gene: .; v_gene: TRBV29-1; abundance: .; j_gene: TRBJ1-2; CDR3aa: SAEARTNYGYT
d_gene: TRBD1; v_gene: TRBV12-5; abundance: .; j_gene: TRBJ1-3; CDR3aa: ASGDRGLGNTIY
d_gene: TRBD2; v_gene: TRBV5-6; abundance: .; j_gene: TRBJ2-3; CDR3aa: ASSHLAGGTSDTQY
d_gene: TRBD2; v_gene: TRBV12-5; abundance: .; j_gene: TRBJ2-7; CDR3aa: ASGQTRPSDRLAGATPSYEQY
d_gene: .; v_gene: TRBV9; abundance: .; j_gene: TRBJ1-3; CDR3aa: ASSVVESGNTIY
d_gene: .; v_gene: TRBV7-9; abundance: .; j_gene: TRBJ2-4; CDR3aa: ASSLLPVLGAKNIQY
d_gene: .; v_gene: TRBV7-2; abundance: .; j_gene: TRBJ2-3; CDR3aa: ASSLSLDRPDTQY
d_gene: .; v_gene: TRBV7-8; abundance: .; j_gene: TRBJ1-2; CDR3aa: ASSPWPNPSGYT
d_gene: .; v_gene: TRBV4-3; abundance: .; j_gene: TRBJ2-1; CDR3aa: ASSQSSEGLGYNEQF
d_gene: .; v_gene: TRBV19; abundance: once; j_gene: TRBJ2-2; CDR3aa: ASQGGGPGELF
d_gene: TRBD2; v_gene: TRBV10-3; abundance: few; j_gene: TRBJ2-1; CDR3aa: AITGGGLTYNEQF
d_gene: .; v_gene: TRBV7-8; abundance: few; j_gene: TRBJ2-5; CDR3aa: ASSSRGGSIQETQY
d_gene: .; v_gene: TRBV5-6; abundance: .; j_gene: TRBJ1-2; CDR3aa: ASSLSPNYGYT
d_gene: .; v_gene: TRBV5-4; abundance: .; j_gene: TRBJ1-1; CDR3aa: ASSLTGSTEAF
d_gene: TRBD1; v_gene: TRBV19; abundance: .; j_gene: TRBJ1-2; CDR3aa: ASRTGVGYGYT
d_gene: .; v_gene: TRBV7-2; abundance: once; j_gene: TRBJ1-1; CDR3aa: ASSLKGGTEAF
d_gene: TRBD2; v_gene: TRBV18; abundance: .; j_gene: TRBJ2-1; CDR3aa: ASSLTLAGERNEQF
d_gene: .; v_gene: TRBV5-5; abundance: .; j_gene: TRBJ1-5; CDR3aa: ASSSGTEDRSNQPQH
d_gene: .; v_gene: TRBV7-6; abundance: .; j_gene: TRBJ2-3; CDR3aa: ASSSDERDTQY
d_gene: .; v_gene: TRBV5-1; abundance: .; j_gene: TRBJ2-5; CDR3aa: ASRKLTGTPGETQY
d_gene: .; v_gene: TRBV28; abundance: .; j_gene: TRBJ1-2; CDR3aa: ASSLELGGNYGYT
d_gene: .; v_gene: TRBV6-4; abundance: few; j_gene: TRBJ1-3; CDR3aa: ASSVNPGNTIY
d_gene: TRBD2; v_gene: TRBV28; abundance: many; j_gene: TRBJ2-5; CDR3aa: ASSPSGGPQETQY
d_gene: TRBD2; v_gene: TRBV20-1; abundance: .; j_gene: TRBJ2-7; CDR3aa: SGAGAYEQY
d_gene: .; v_gene: TRBV12-5; abundance: .; j_gene: TRBJ2-7; CDR3aa: ASGLSGSYEQY
d_gene: TRBD2; v_gene: TRBV27; abundance: .; j_gene: TRBJ2-1; CDR3aa: ASSLALAGGPRGEQF
d_gene: .; v_gene: TRBV5-1; abundance: once; j_gene: TRBJ2-3; CDR3aa: ASSLGAGDTQY
d_gene: TRBD1; v_gene: TRBV6-5; abundance: .; j_gene: TRBJ2-7; CDR3aa: ASSYGTGGKYEQY
d_gene: .; v_gene: TRBV6-5; abundance: .; j_gene: TRBJ1-2; CDR3aa: ASSGSGLTIYGYT
d_gene: TRBD2; v_gene: TRBV25-1; abundance: .; j_gene: TRBJ2-1; CDR3aa: ASSDPLAGGSYNEQF
d_gene: TRBD1; v_gene: TRBV5-1; abundance: .; j_gene: TRBJ2-3; CDR3aa: ASSLDTKTGGTDTQY